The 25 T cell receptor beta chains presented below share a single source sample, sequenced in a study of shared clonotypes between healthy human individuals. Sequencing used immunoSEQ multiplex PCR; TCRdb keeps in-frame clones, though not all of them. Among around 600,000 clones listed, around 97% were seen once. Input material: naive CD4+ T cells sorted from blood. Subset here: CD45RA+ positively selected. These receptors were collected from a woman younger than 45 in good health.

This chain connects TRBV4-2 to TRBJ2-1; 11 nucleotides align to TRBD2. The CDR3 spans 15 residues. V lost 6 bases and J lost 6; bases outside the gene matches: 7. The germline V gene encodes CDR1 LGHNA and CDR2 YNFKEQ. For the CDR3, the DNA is TGTGCCAGCAGTCCGTCTAGCGGGAGGATCAATGAGCAGTTCTTC. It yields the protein CASSPSSGRINEQFF.

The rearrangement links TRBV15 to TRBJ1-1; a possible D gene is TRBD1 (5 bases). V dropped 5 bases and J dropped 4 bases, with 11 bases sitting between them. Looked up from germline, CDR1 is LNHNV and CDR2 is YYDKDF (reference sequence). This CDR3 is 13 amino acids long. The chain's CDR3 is CATSRGVGTEAFF. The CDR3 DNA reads TGTGCCACCAGCCGGGGGGTCGGCACTGAAGCTTTCTTT.

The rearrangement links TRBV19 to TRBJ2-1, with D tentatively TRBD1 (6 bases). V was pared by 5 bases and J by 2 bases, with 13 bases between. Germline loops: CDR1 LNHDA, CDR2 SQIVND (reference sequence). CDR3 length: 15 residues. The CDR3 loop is CASSSRDIPYNEQFF. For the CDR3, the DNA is TGTGCCAGTAGTTCCCGGGACATCCCCTACAATGAGCAGTTCTTC.

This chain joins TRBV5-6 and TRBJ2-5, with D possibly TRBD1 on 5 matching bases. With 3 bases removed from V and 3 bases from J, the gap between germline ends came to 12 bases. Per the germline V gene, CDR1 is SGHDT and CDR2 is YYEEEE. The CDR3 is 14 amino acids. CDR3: CASSSLGREETQYF. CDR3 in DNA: TGTGCCAGCAGCTCTCTTGGCAGGGAAGAGACCCAGTACTTC. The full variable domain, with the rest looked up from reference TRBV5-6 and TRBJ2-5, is DAGVTQSPTHLIKTRGQQVTLRCSPKSGHDTVSWYQQALGQGPQFIFQYYEEEERQRGNFPDRFSGHQFPNYSSELNVNALLLGDSALYLCASSSLGREETQYFGPGTRLLVL.

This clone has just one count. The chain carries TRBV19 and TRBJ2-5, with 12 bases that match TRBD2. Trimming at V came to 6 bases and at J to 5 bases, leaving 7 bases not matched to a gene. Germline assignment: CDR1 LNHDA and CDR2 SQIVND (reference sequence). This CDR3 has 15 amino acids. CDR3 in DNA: TGTGCCAGTAGAAGACTAGCGGGAGTGAAGGAGACCCAGTACTTC. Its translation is CASRRLAGVKETQYF.

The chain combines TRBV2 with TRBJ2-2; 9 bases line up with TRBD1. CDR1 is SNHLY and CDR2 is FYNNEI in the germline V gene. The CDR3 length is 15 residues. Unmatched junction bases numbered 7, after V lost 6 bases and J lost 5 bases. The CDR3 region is CASRADRGDTGELFF. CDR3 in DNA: TGTGCCAGCAGGGCGGACAGGGGTGATACCGGGGAGCTGTTTTTT.

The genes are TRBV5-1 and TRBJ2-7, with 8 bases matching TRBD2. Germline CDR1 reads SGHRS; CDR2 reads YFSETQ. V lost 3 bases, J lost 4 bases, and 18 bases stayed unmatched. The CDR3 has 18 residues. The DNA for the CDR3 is TGCGCCAGCAGCTCCTCATTCTCATGGGGTAGCGGGACTTACGAGCAGTACTTC. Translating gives CASSSSFSWGSGTYEQYF.

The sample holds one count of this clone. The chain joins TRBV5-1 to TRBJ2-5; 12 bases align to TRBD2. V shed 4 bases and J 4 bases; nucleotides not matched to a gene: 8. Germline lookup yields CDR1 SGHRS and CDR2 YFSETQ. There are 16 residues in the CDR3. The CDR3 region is CASSQRLAGEVETQYF. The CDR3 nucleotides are TGCGCCAGCAGCCAGCGACTAGCGGGAGAGGTAGAGACCCAGTACTTC.

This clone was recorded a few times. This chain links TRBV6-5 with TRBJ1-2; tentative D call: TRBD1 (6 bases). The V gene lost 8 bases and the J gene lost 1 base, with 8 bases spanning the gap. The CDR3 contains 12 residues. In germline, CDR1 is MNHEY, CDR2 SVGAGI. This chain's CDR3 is CASRGGNYGYTF. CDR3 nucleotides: TGTGCCAGCCGAGGGGGTAACTATGGCTACACCTTC.

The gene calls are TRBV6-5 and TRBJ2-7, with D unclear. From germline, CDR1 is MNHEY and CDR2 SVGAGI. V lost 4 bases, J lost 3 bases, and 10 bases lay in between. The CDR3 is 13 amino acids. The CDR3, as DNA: TGTGCCAGCAGTTTGGTCCCAGGCTACGAGCAGTACTTC. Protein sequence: CASSLVPGYEQYF.

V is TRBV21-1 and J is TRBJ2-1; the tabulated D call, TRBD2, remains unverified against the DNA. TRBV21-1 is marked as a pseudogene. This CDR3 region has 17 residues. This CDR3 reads CASSKVTGTSGTNEQFF. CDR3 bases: TGTGCCAGCAGCAAAGTGACAGGGACTAGCGGGACAAATGAGCAGTTCTTC.

The CDR3 nucleotides read TGTGCCAGCAGCTTAGAAGTCTCCGCAACTAATGAAAAACTGTTTTTT. Amino acid sequence: CASSLEVSATNEKLFF. The chain recombines TRBV7-8 with TRBJ1-4; D gene ambiguous. This CDR3 is 16 amino acids long. V lost 1 base and J 0 bases, leaving 9 bases between the germline ends. Germline loops: CDR1 SGHVS, CDR2 FQNEAQ.

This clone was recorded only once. Here the CDR3 reads CASSLFGTEAGELFF. In DNA form, the CDR3 reads TGTGCCAGCAGTTTATTCGGGACAGAGGCCGGGGAGCTGTTTTTT. This rearrangement joins TRBV28 to TRBJ2-2, with 7 bases that match TRBD1. Germline V gene lookup returns CDR1 MDHEN and CDR2 SYDVKM. The CDR3 totals 15 residues. The trim removed 1 base at V and 6 bases at J, leaving 5 bases unmatched.

CDR3 sequence: CASSPSGAPEQYF. CDR3 nucleotides: TGTGCCAGCAGCCCTTCAGGCGCCCCCGAGCAGTACTTC. This chain uses TRBV16 with TRBJ2-7, with D unresolved. Germline CDR1 is KGHSY and CDR2 is FQNENV. This CDR3 region has 13 residues. V was cut by 4 bases and J by 6 bases, with 13 bases left in between.

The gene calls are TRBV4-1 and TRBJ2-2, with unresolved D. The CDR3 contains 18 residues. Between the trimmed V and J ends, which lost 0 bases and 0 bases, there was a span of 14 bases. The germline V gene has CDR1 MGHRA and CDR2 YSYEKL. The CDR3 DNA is TGCGCCAGCAGCCAAGATCGGCCCCCAGGTTCGAACACCGGGGAGCTGTTTTTT. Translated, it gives CASSQDRPPGSNTGELFF.

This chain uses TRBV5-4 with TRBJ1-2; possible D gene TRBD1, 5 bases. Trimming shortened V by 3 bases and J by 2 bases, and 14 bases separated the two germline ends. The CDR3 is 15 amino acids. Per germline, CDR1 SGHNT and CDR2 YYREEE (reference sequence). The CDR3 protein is CASSSLQQVNYGYTF. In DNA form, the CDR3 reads TGTGCCAGCAGCTCCTTACAACAGGTCAACTATGGCTACACCTTC.

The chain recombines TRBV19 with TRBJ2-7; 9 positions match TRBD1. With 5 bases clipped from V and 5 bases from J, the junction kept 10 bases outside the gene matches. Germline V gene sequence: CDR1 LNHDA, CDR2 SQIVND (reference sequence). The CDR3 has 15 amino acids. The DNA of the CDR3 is TGTGCCAGTAGTCTACCGGGGGGACAGGGAAACGAGCAGTACTTC. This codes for CASSLPGGQGNEQYF.

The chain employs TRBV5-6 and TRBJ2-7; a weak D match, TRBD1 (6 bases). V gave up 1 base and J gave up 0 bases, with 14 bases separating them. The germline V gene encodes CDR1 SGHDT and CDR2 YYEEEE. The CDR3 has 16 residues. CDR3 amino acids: CASSLFGTISSYEQYF. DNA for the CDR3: TGTGCCAGCAGCTTGTTCGGGACAATCAGCTCCTACGAGCAGTACTTC.

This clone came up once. The CDR3 DNA follows: TGTGCCAGTAGTGACACGGGAGAAGTCTACAATGAGCAGTTCTTC. Translated: CASSDTGEVYNEQFF. V and J are TRBV19 and TRBJ2-1; the D gene is possibly TRBD2 (6 bases). With 5 bases removed from V and 3 bases from J, the gap between germline ends came to 14 bases. CDR1 is LNHDA, CDR2 SQIVND, per germline (reference sequence). The CDR3 loop spans 15 amino acids. Variable domain in full (rest from reference TRBV19 and TRBJ2-1): DGGITQSPKYLFRKEGQNVTLSCEQNLNHDAMYWYRQDPGQGLRLIYYSQIVNDFQKGDIAEGYSVSREKKESFPLTVTSAQKNPTAFYLCASSDTGEVYNEQFFGPGTRLTVL.

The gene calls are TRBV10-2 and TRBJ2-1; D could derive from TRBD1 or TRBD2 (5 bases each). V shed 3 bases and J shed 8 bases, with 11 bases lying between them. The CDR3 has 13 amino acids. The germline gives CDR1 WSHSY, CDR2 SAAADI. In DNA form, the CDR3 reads TGCGCCAGCAGTGATGAAGGGACCCATGAGCAGTTCTTC. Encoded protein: CASSDEGTHEQFF.

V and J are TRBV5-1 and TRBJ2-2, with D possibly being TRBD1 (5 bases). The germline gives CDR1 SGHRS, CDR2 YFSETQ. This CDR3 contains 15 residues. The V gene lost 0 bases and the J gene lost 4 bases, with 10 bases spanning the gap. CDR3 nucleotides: TGCGCCAGCAGCTTGGCCCAGGGAAGCACCGGGGAGCTGTTTTTT. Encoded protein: CASSLAQGSTGELFF.

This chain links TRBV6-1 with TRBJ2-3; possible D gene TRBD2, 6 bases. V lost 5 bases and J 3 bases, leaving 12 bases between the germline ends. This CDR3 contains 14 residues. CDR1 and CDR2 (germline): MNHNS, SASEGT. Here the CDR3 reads CASSRAEGTDTQYF. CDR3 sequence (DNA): TGTGCCAGCAGTAGGGCGGAGGGGACAGATACGCAGTATTTT.

Here the CDR3 reads CASSGGQEGNQPQHF. The CDR3 nucleotides are TGTGCCAGCAGTGGGGGACAGGAGGGCAATCAGCCCCAGCATTTT. V and J are TRBV28 and TRBJ1-5, with 8 nucleotides matching TRBD1. V was clipped by 5 bases and J by 2 bases; unmatched bases: 5. There are 15 residues in the CDR3. Germline assignment: CDR1 MDHEN and CDR2 SYDVKM. Complete variable domain (other parts from reference TRBV28 and TRBJ1-5): DVKVTQSSRYLVKRTGEKVFLECVQDMDHENMFWYRQDPGLGLRLIYFSYDVKMKEKGDIPEGYSVSREKKERFSLILESASTNQTSMYLCASSGGQEGNQPQHFGDGTRLSIL.

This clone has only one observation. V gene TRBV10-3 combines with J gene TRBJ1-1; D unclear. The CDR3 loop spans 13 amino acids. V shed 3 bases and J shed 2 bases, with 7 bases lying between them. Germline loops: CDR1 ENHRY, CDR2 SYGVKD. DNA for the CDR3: TGTGCCATCAGTGACAGCTTAAACACTGAAGCTTTCTTT. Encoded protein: CAISDSLNTEAFF.

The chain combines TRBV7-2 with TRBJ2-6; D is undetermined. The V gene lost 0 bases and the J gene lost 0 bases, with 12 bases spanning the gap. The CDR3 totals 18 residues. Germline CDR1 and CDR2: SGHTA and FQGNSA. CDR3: CASSLAYGLSSGANVLTF. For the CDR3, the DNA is TGTGCCAGCAGCTTAGCCTACGGATTAAGCTCTGGGGCCAACGTCCTGACTTTC.